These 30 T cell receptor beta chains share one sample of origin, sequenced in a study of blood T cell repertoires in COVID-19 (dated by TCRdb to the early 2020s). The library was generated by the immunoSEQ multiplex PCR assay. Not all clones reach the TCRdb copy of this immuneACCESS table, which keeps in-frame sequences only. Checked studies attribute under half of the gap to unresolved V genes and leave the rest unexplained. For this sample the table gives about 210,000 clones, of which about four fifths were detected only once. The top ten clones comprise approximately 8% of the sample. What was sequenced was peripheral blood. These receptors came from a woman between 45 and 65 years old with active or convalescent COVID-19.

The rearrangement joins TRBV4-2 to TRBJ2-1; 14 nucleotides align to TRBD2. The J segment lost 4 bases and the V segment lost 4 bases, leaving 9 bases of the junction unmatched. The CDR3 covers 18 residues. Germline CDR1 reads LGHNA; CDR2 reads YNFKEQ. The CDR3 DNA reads TGTGCCAGCAGCCGCCCCGGGACTAGCGGGGGACCTTACAATGAGCAGTTCTTC. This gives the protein CASSRPGTSGGPYNEQFF.

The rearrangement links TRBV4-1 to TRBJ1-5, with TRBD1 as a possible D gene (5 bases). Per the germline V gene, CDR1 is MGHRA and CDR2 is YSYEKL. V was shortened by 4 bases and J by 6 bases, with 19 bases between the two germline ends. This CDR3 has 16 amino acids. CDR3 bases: TGCGCCAGCAGCCTCCAGGGTGCTATGAGTCCTCAGCCCCAGCATTTT. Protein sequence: CASSLQGAMSPQPQHF.

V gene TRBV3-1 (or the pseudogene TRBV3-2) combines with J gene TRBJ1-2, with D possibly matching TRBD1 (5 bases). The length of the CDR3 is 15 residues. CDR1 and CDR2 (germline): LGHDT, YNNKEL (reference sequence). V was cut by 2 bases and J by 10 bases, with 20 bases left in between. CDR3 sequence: CASSQRGGHQNDYTF. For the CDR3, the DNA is TGTGCCAGCAGCCAAAGGGGAGGTCACCAAAACGACTACACCTTC.

The CDR3, as DNA: TGTGCCAGCAGCCCTAGGGGCGGGGGAGGTAGAAACTATGGCTACACCTTC. It specifies CASSPRGGGGRNYGYTF. The chain carries TRBV11-2 and TRBJ1-2; perhaps TRBD1 as D (5 bases). V was shortened by 5 bases and J by 2 bases, with 21 bases between the two germline ends. Germline lookup yields CDR1 SGHAT and CDR2 FQNNGV. CDR3 length equals 17 residues.

The CDR3 nucleotides are TGTGCCACCAGTGATGAGGGGGCCTATGGCTACACCTTC. Translation: CATSDEGAYGYTF. The chain employs TRBV24-1 and TRBJ1-2; 7 bases are shared with TRBD1. The CDR3 is 13 residues long. Germline V gives CDR1 KGHDR, CDR2 SFDVKD. J gave up 4 bases and V 3 bases, and 1 base lay outside the gene matches.

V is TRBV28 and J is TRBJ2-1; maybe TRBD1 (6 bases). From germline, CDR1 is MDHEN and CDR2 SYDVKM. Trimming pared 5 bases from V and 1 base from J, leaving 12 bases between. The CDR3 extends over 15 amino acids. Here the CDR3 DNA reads TGTGCCAGCAGTCCTGAACAGGGTTCCTACAATGAGCAGTTCTTC. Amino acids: CASSPEQGSYNEQFF.

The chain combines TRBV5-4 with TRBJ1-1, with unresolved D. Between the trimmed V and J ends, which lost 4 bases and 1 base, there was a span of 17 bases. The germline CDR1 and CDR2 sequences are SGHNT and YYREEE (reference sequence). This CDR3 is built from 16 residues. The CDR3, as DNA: TGTGCCAGCAGCCCCAAGAGAGGGTACCAGAACACTGAAGCTTTCTTT. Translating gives CASSPKRGYQNTEAFF.

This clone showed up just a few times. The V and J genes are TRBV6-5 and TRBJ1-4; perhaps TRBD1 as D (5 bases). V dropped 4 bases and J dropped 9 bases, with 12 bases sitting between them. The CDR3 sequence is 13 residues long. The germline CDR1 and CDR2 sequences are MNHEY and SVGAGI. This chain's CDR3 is CASSSGSRQKLFF. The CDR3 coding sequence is TGTGCCAGCAGTTCAGGGTCCCGACAAAAACTGTTTTTT.

The chain's CDR3 is CASSLAGGLRSYNEQFF. CDR3 coding DNA: TGTGCCAGCAGCTTGGCGGGGGGGCTCCGCTCCTACAATGAGCAGTTCTTC. The V gene is TRBV5-4, the J gene TRBJ2-1; 8 bases agree with TRBD2. Germline-derived CDR1 and CDR2 are SGHNT and YYREEE (reference sequence). Trimming at V came to 0 bases and at J to 0 bases, leaving 5 bases not matched to a gene. CDR3 length equals 17 residues.

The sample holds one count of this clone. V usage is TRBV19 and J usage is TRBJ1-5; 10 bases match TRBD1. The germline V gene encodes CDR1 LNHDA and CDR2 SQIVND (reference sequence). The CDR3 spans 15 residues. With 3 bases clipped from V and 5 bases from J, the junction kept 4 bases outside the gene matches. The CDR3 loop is CASSMTGGIHQPQHF. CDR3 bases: TGTGCCAGTAGTATGACAGGGGGCATCCATCAGCCCCAGCATTTT.

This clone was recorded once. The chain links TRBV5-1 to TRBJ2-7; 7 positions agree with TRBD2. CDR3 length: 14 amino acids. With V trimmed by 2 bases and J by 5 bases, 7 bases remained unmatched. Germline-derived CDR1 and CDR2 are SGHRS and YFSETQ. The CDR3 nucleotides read TGCGCCAGCAGCTTTGGTGCGGGGGTCGACGAGCAGTACTTC. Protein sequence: CASSFGAGVDEQYF.

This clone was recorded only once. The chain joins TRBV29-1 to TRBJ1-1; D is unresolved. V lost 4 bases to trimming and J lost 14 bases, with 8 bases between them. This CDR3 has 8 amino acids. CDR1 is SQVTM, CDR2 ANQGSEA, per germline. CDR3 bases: TGCAGCGTTGGTCGGGGATTCTTT. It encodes CSVGRGFF. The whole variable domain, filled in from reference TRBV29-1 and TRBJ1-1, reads SAVISQKPSRDICQRGTSLTIQCQVDSQVTMMFWYRQQPGQSLTLIATANQGSEATYESGFVIDKFPISRPNLTFSTLTVSNMSPEDSSIYLCSVGRGFFGQGTRLTVV.

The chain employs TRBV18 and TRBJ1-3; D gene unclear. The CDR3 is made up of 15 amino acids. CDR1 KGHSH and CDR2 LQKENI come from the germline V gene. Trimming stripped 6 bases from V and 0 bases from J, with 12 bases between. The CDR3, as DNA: TGTGCCAGCTCGCCCAACAGAGACTCTGGAAACACCATATATTTT. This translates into CASSPNRDSGNTIYF.

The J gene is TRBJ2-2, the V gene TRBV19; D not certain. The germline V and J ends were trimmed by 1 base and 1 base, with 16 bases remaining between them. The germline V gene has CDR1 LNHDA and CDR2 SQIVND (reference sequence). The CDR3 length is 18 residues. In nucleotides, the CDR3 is TGTGCCAGTAGTATAGGTTTCGGGTTGGCGGTGAACACCGGGGAGCTGTTTTTT. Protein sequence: CASSIGFGLAVNTGELFF.

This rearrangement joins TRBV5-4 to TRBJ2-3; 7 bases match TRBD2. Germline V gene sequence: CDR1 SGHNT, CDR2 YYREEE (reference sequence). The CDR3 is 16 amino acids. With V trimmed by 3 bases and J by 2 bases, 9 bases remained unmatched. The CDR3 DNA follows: TGTGCCAGCAGCTCCTACAAAGCGGGGACCACAGATACGCAGTATTTT. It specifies CASSSYKAGTTDTQYF.

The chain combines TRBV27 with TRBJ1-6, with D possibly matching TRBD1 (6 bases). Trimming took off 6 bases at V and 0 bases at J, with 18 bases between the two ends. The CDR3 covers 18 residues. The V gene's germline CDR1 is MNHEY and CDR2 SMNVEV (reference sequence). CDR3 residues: CASRGLGARSSYNSPLHF. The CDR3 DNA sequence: TGTGCCAGCAGGGGGCTGGGGGCCAGGAGCTCCTATAATTCACCCCTCCACTTT.

CDR3 region: CASSHVSLALSYNEQFF. The CDR3 DNA sequence: TGCGCCAGCAGCCACGTTTCCCTAGCGCTTTCCTACAATGAGCAGTTCTTC. The V call is TRBV4-1, the J call TRBJ2-1, with D perhaps TRBD2 (6 bases). The CDR3 is made up of 17 amino acids. From germline, CDR1 is MGHRA and CDR2 YSYEKL. V lost 3 bases, J lost 1 base, and 16 bases lay in between.

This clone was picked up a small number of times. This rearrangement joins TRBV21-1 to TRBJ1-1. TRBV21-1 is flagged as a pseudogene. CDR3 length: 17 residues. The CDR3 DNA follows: TGTGCCAGCAGCAAAGACCGTAGAGGGTTGACGAACACTGAAGCTTTCTTT. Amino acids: CASSKDRRGLTNTEAFF.

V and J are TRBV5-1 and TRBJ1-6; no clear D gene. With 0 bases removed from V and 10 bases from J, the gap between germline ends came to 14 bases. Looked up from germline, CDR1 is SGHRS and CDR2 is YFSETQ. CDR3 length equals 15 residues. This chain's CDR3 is CASSLEPGVVSPLHF. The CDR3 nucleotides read TGCGCCAGCAGCTTGGAACCGGGTGTTGTATCACCCCTCCACTTT.

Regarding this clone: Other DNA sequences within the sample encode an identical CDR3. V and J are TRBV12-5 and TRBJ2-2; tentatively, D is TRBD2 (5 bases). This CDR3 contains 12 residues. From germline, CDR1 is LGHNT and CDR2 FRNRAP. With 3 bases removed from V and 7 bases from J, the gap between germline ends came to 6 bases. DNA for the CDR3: TGTGCTAGTGGTTTTGAGGGCGGGGAGCTGTTTTTT. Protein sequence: CASGFEGGELFF.

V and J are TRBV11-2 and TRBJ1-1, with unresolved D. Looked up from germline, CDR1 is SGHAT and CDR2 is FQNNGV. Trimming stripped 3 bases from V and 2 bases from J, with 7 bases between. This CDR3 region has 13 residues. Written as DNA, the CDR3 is TGTGCCAGCAGCTTTCCTTTTAACACTGAAGCTTTCTTT. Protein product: CASSFPFNTEAFF.

This CDR3 is CASSEWTEPTEAFF. The CDR3 nucleotides read TGTGCCAGCAGTGAATGGACAGAGCCCACTGAAGCTTTCTTT. J is TRBJ1-1 and V is TRBV28, with D tentatively TRBD1 (6 bases). The V end was cut by 5 bases, the J end by 4 bases, with 14 bases between. The V gene's germline CDR1 is MDHEN and CDR2 SYDVKM. The CDR3 is 14 amino acids.

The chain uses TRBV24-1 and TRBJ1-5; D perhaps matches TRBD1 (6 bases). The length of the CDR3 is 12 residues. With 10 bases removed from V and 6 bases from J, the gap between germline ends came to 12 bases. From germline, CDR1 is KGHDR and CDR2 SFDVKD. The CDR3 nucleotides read TGTGCCACGCCGACAGGCTGTCAGCCCCAGCATTTT. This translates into CATPTGCQPQHF.

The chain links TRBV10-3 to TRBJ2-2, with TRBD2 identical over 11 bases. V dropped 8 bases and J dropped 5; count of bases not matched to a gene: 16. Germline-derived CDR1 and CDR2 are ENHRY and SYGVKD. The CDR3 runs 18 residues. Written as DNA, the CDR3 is TGTGCCATCTCCGGAGGGGGACTAGCGGAGGGAGAAACCGGGGAGCTGTTTTTT. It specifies CAISGGGLAEGETGELFF.

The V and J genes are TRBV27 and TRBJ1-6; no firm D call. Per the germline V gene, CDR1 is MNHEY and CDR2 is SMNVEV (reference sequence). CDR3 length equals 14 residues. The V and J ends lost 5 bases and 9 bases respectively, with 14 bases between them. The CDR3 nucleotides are TGTGCCAGCAGTCCTCGCCCGGAGGGTTCACCCCTCCACTTT. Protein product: CASSPRPEGSPLHF.

CDR3 residues: CSVEVFASLSSYNEQFF. CDR3 in DNA: TGCAGCGTTGAAGTATTCGCGTCATTGAGCTCCTACAATGAGCAGTTCTTC. V and J are TRBV29-1 and TRBJ2-1; D not resolved. Looked up from germline, CDR1 is SQVTM and CDR2 is ANQGSEA. There are 17 residues in the CDR3. With 1 base removed from V and 0 bases from J, the gap between germline ends came to 16 bases.

Written as DNA, the CDR3 is TGTGCCAGCGGGCCCGGGGGGCAGGGAGCTCTTTCGGCCGGGGAGCTGTTTTTT. As protein: CASGPGGQGALSAGELFF. The chain is built from TRBV2 and TRBJ2-2, with a tentative D call TRBD2 (7 bases). V was shortened by 8 bases and J by 6 bases, with 28 bases between the two germline ends. The germline CDR1 and CDR2 sequences are SNHLY and FYNNEI. There are 18 residues in the CDR3.

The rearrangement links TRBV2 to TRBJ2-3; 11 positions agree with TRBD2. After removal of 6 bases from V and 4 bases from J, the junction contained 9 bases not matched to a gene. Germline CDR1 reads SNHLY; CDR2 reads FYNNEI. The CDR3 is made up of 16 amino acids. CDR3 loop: CASSLTSGRGADTQYF. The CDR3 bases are TGTGCCAGCAGCCTTACTAGCGGGAGAGGGGCAGATACGCAGTATTTT.

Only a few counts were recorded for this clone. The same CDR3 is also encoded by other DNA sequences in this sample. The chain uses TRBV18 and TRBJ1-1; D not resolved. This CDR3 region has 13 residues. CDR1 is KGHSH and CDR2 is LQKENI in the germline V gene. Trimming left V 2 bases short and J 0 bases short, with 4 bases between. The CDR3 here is CASSPSMNTEAFF. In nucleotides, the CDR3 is TGTGCCAGCTCACCATCAATGAACACTGAAGCTTTCTTT.

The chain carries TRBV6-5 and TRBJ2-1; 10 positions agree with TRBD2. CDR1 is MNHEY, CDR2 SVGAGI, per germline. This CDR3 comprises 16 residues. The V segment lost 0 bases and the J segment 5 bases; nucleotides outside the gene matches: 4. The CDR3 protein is CASSYSKAGGNNEQFF. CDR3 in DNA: TGTGCCAGCAGTTACTCGAAAGCGGGAGGGAACAATGAGCAGTTCTTC.